A single sample gave rise to the 30 T cell receptor beta chains below, sequenced in a study of shared clonotypes between healthy human individuals. Sequenced by immunoSEQ multiplex PCR; TCRdb stores in-frame clones only, minus some. Here the sample spans about 1,800,000 clones, about 95% being singletons. Positively selected for CCR7, the CD45RO-negative cells used as naive CD8 cells excluded terminally differentiated effector memory CD45RA+ cells. The sequenced material came from naive CD8+ T cells sorted from blood. Every receptor here comes from a man between 18 and 29 years old in good health.

The chain recombines TRBV28 with TRBJ2-5; 9 bases align to TRBD2. The J segment lost 5 bases and the V segment lost 5 bases, leaving 9 bases of the junction unmatched. This CDR3 contains 15 residues. Germline V gene sequence: CDR1 MDHEN, CDR2 SYDVKM. The CDR3 loop is CASSPLAGAGETQYF. CDR3 coding DNA: TGTGCCAGCAGTCCCTTAGCGGGGGCGGGGGAGACCCAGTACTTC.

V usage is TRBV27 and J usage is TRBJ2-7; D possibly corresponds to TRBD1 (6 bases). This CDR3 has 14 residues. Trimming stripped 6 bases from V and 1 base from J, with 13 bases between. Germline V gene lookup returns CDR1 MNHEY and CDR2 SMNVEV (reference sequence). CDR3 sequence (DNA): TGTGCCAGCAGCATCGTGACAGGATCCTACGAGCAGTACTTC. Protein: CASSIVTGSYEQYF.

The chain employs TRBV4-3 and TRBJ2-2; 12 bases match TRBD2. Germline values: CDR1 LGHNA, CDR2 YSLEER. V lost 1 base, J lost 3 bases, and 6 bases stayed unmatched. This CDR3 comprises 18 residues. CDR3 loop: CASSQGLAGEEDTGELFF. In nucleotides, the CDR3 is TGCGCCAGCAGCCAAGGACTAGCGGGAGAAGAGGACACCGGGGAGCTGTTTTTT.

A note on this clone: Other nucleotide sequences from this sample produce the same CDR3. The chain carries TRBV19 and TRBJ2-7, with D perhaps matching TRBD2 (6 bases). This CDR3 is built from 13 residues. The ends were cut back, 2 bases at V and 6 bases at J, with 11 bases in the middle. CDR1 LNHDA and CDR2 SQIVND come from the germline V gene (reference sequence). DNA of the CDR3: TGTGCCAGTAGTATATTATCGGGAGCCGAGCAGTACTTC. It yields the protein CASSILSGAEQYF.

The J gene is TRBJ2-1, the V gene TRBV10-3; 7 nucleotides match TRBD1. From germline, CDR1 is ENHRY and CDR2 SYGVKD. With 5 bases clipped from V and 14 bases from J, the junction kept 15 bases outside the gene matches. This CDR3 contains 14 residues. This CDR3 reads CAISTLTGDGGEFF. CDR3 nucleotides: TGTGCCATCAGTACCTTAACAGGGGACGGAGGTGAGTTCTTC.

In regard to this clone: Other DNA variants within this sample encode the same CDR3. V gene TRBV28 combines with J gene TRBJ2-7; the D gene is possibly TRBD2 (7 bases). The CDR3 loop spans 15 amino acids. V was shortened by 3 bases and J by 2 bases, with 14 bases between the two germline ends. Germline assignment: CDR1 MDHEN and CDR2 SYDVKM. Written as DNA, the CDR3 is TGTGCCAGCAGTTTTCGGGGGGCAGGGGCCTACGAGCAGTACTTC. This translates into CASSFRGAGAYEQYF.

The V and J genes are TRBV7-8 and TRBJ2-3; D is unclear. The CDR3 contains 16 residues. Deletions cut 0 bases from V and 2 bases from J, with 12 bases between. Germline CDR1 reads SGHVS; CDR2 reads FQNEAQ. The CDR3 coding sequence is TGTGCCAGCAGCTTAGCGCAAAATTGGGCCACAGATACGCAGTATTTT. Translation gives CASSLAQNWATDTQYF. Variable domain in full (rest from reference TRBV7-8 and TRBJ2-3): GAGVSQSPRYKVAKRGQDVALRCDPISGHVSLFWYQQALGQGPEFLTYFQNEAQLDKSGLPSDRFFAERPEGSVSTLKIQRTQQEDSAVYLCASSLAQNWATDTQYFGPGTRLTVL.

Only one count was recorded for this clone. J is TRBJ2-7 and V is TRBV7-2; D is ambiguous. CDR1 and CDR2 (germline): SGHTA, FQGNSA. Deletions cut 5 bases from V and 1 base from J, with 9 bases between. The CDR3 is 13 amino acids. Here the CDR3 DNA reads TGTGCCAGCAGCCCCGTAGGTTCCTACGAGCAGTACTTC. Amino acid sequence: CASSPVGSYEQYF.

The chain recombines TRBV6-1 with TRBJ2-7; D uncertain. CDR3 size: 14 residues. V lost 1 base and J lost 0, with 7 bases in between. Germline V gene data show CDR1 as MNHNS and CDR2 as SASEGT. Here the CDR3 reads CASSEERYSYEQYF. CDR3 nucleotide sequence: TGTGCCAGCAGTGAAGAGAGATACTCCTACGAGCAGTACTTC.

The chain couples TRBV28 to TRBJ1-1; the D gene is possibly TRBD1 (6 bases). Germline V lookup: CDR1 MDHEN, CDR2 SYDVKM. The CDR3 is 16 amino acids. Trimming shortened V by 7 bases and J by 3 bases, and 21 bases separated the two germline ends. CDR3 residues: CASTPVRGDLYTEAFF. The CDR3 region has the DNA TGTGCCAGCACCCCAGTGAGGGGGGACCTCTACACTGAAGCTTTCTTT.

The V call is TRBV28, the J call TRBJ1-6; D unclear. The germline gives CDR1 MDHEN, CDR2 SYDVKM. V was shortened by 2 bases and J by 10 bases, with 15 bases between the two germline ends. CDR3 length equals 15 residues. CDR3 sequence (DNA): TGTGCCAGCAGTTTAACGAATGGGCATGGGTCACCCCTCCACTTT. Amino acid sequence: CASSLTNGHGSPLHF.

V usage is TRBV6-6 and J usage is TRBJ1-5; D gene uncertain. The V end lost 6 bases, the J end lost 0 bases, and 9 bases lay between the germline ends. CDR1 MNHNY and CDR2 SVGAGI come from the germline V gene (reference sequence). The CDR3 is 14 amino acids. DNA of the CDR3: TGTGCCAGCAGAGAAGACTCTAGCAATCAGCCCCAGCATTTT. Translation: CASREDSSNQPQHF.

The gene calls are TRBV7-3 and TRBJ2-5; 11 nucleotides agree with TRBD1. V lost 3 bases and J lost 1; bases outside the gene matches: 1. Germline V gives CDR1 SGHTA, CDR2 FQGTGA. The CDR3 spans 15 residues. CDR3 bases: TGTGCCAGCAGCTTTGGGACAGGGGGCCAAGAGACCCAGTACTTC. Translation: CASSFGTGGQETQYF.

The chain uses TRBV2 and TRBJ2-7; 10 bases match TRBD2. V dropped 3 bases and J dropped 2; count of bases not matched to a gene: 10. CDR1 is SNHLY and CDR2 is FYNNEI in the germline V gene. The CDR3 spans 17 residues. CDR3 DNA: TGTGCCAGCAGTGATGGGGGATCGAGCGGGAGGGCCTACGAGCAGTACTTC. This gives the protein CASSDGGSSGRAYEQYF.

To note about this clone: The same CDR3 also results from other DNA sequences found in this sample. The chain combines TRBV6-5 with TRBJ1-2; D gene unclear. The germline V gene has CDR1 MNHEY and CDR2 SVGAGI. V dropped 2 bases and J dropped 8 bases, with 6 bases sitting between them. The CDR3 sequence is 11 residues long. The CDR3 loop reads CASSYGRGYTF. DNA of the CDR3: TGTGCCAGCAGTTACGGTCGCGGCTACACCTTC.

The J gene is TRBJ2-7, the V gene TRBV30; D unresolved. The CDR3 loop spans 13 amino acids. Germline V gives CDR1 GTSNPN, CDR2 SVGIG (reference sequence). Deletions cut 4 bases from V and 1 base from J, with 11 bases between. Here the CDR3 reads CAWNYEDSYEQYF. The CDR3 nucleotides read TGTGCCTGGAATTACGAGGATTCCTACGAGCAGTACTTC.

This clone was detected once. This chain links TRBV28 with TRBJ2-3; 7 bases agree with TRBD2. Trimming cost V 6 bases and J 2 bases; bases outside gene matches: 5. Germline assignment: CDR1 MDHEN and CDR2 SYDVKM. The CDR3 length is 14 residues. CDR3 amino acids: CASSWGGNTDTQYF. CDR3 nucleotides: TGTGCCAGCAGCTGGGGGGGAAACACAGATACGCAGTATTTT.

The chain employs TRBV6-5 and TRBJ1-2, with a weak D call TRBD1 (6 bases). The CDR3 runs 12 residues. V was pared by 10 bases and J by 8 bases, with 17 bases between. Germline V lookup: CDR1 MNHEY, CDR2 SVGAGI. The CDR3 DNA is TGTGCCAACCAGGGGATGGAAGGAGGCTACACCTTC. Amino acids: CANQGMEGGYTF.

This chain connects TRBV7-9 to TRBJ2-1, with D possibly matching TRBD2 (5 bases). Looked up from germline, CDR1 is SEHNR and CDR2 is FQNEAQ (reference sequence). The V gene lost 1 base and the J gene lost 15 bases, with 10 bases spanning the gap. This CDR3 has 11 amino acids. This CDR3 reads CASSLELVWFF. CDR3 sequence (DNA): TGTGCCAGCAGCTTAGAACTAGTCTGGTTCTTC.

This chain joins TRBV4-2 and TRBJ2-1; perhaps TRBD2 as D (6 bases). Germline CDR1 and CDR2: LGHNA and YNFKEQ. The CDR3 covers 17 residues. Trimming pared 4 bases from V and 4 bases from J, leaving 20 bases between. The CDR3 region has the DNA TGTGCCAGCAGCCGCCAGGAGCGCGGGGCCTCTTACAATGAGCAGTTCTTC. Its translation: CASSRQERGASYNEQFF.

The gene calls are TRBV5-6 and TRBJ2-1; weak D call: TRBD1 (6 bases). CDR3 length equals 13 residues. Germline V gene lookup returns CDR1 SGHDT and CDR2 YYEEEE. Trimming cost V 4 bases and J 8 bases, with 13 bases left between them. The CDR3 spells CASSHGQNHEQFF. Written as DNA, the CDR3 is TGTGCCAGCAGCCACGGACAGAACCATGAGCAGTTCTTC.

This clone appeared once. V and J are TRBV2 and TRBJ2-7; 8 bases fit TRBD1. J gave up 4 bases and V 7 bases, and 6 bases lay outside the gene matches. Germline V gene sequence: CDR1 SNHLY, CDR2 FYNNEI. The CDR3 has 13 residues. The CDR3 DNA sequence: TGTGCCAGCAAGGGCCAGGGGGCTTACGAGCAGTACTTC. Encoded protein: CASKGQGAYEQYF.

This chain joins TRBV7-3 and TRBJ2-3, with 8 bases that match TRBD2. The germline V gene has CDR1 SGHTA and CDR2 FQGTGA. CDR3 length: 15 amino acids. The V gene end was trimmed by 0 bases and the J gene end by 4 bases; junction bases not matched to a gene: 3. CDR3 region: CASSLTSGIADTQYF. CDR3 DNA sequence: TGTGCCAGCAGCTTAACTAGCGGGATTGCAGATACGCAGTATTTT.

This chain links TRBV27 with TRBJ1-1, with D possibly TRBD1 on 5 matching bases. CDR3 length: 14 amino acids. Deletions cut 4 bases from V and 3 bases from J, with 12 bases between. The germline V gene has CDR1 MNHEY and CDR2 SMNVEV (reference sequence). The CDR3 region is CASSSLGEDTEAFF. The CDR3 coding sequence is TGTGCCAGCAGTTCGCTGGGGGAGGACACTGAAGCTTTCTTT.

With regard to this clone: Other DNA sequences in the sample encode the same CDR3. The chain couples TRBV19 to TRBJ2-7; D is possibly TRBD1 (6 bases). The CDR3 contains 13 residues. Germline assignment: CDR1 LNHDA and CDR2 SQIVND (reference sequence). V lost 3 bases to trimming and J lost 4 bases, with 10 bases between them. The CDR3, as DNA: TGTGCCAGTAGTATTGGGACACCGTACGAGCAGTACTTC. Its protein is CASSIGTPYEQYF.

V and J are TRBV7-3 and TRBJ2-3; 7 nucleotides match TRBD2. V shed 1 base and J 2 bases; nucleotides not matched to a gene: 6. This CDR3 comprises 16 residues. CDR1 and CDR2 (germline): SGHTA, FQGTGA. The CDR3, as DNA: TGTGCCAGCAGCTTAAAGGTTCGGGGGGACACAGATACGCAGTATTTT. Translating gives CASSLKVRGDTDTQYF.

As for this clone: The identical CDR3 is also encoded by other nucleotide sequences in the sample. The chain carries TRBV19 and TRBJ1-1, with D hard to call. The length of the CDR3 is 13 residues. V lost 3 bases and J 2 bases, leaving 7 bases between the germline ends. The germline CDR1 and CDR2 sequences are LNHDA and SQIVND (reference sequence). The CDR3 DNA reads TGTGCCAGTAGTATCTCAGGCAACACTGAAGCTTTCTTT. It translates to CASSISGNTEAFF.

The chain is built from TRBV19 and TRBJ1-5; the D gene is possibly TRBD1 (5 bases). The CDR3 sequence is 15 residues long. Trimming left V 7 bases short and J 2 bases short, with 15 bases between. CDR1 is LNHDA and CDR2 is SQIVND in the germline V gene (reference sequence). CDR3 sequence (DNA): TGTGCCAGTAATTCCAGGGTTTTTGGCAATCAGCCCCAGCATTTT. Translated: CASNSRVFGNQPQHF.

The J gene is TRBJ2-7, the V gene TRBV27; D assignment may be TRBD1 or TRBD2 (6 bases each). The V end lost 1 base, the J end lost 3 bases, and 19 bases lay between the germline ends. The CDR3 spans 17 residues. Germline V gene data show CDR1 as MNHEY and CDR2 as SMNVEV (reference sequence). The CDR3 loop is CASSLLTIGGQVYEQYF. In nucleotides, the CDR3 is TGTGCCAGCAGTTTATTGACTATTGGGGGGCAGGTCTACGAGCAGTACTTC.

V usage is TRBV25-1 and J usage is TRBJ2-7; D remains unclear. Trimming removed 1 base from V and 1 base from J, with 8 bases in between. The germline gives CDR1 MGHDK, CDR2 SYGVNS. This CDR3 spans 14 amino acids. The CDR3 coding sequence is TGTGCCAGCAGTGAATTTGGCCAGTCCTACGAGCAGTACTTC. The encoded protein is CASSEFGQSYEQYF.